One sample yielded the 2 T cell receptor beta chains listed below, sequenced in a study of blood T cells in healthy people across ages. The use of a sample-barcoded 5' primer and a J-beta primer mix characterized a second PCR of about 7 to 12 cycles. TCRdb re-derived calls from the 5' RACE reads in MiXCR, one entry per CDR3 protein. Seen here are about 1 million distinct CDR3 sequences, 25% observed once, and the top ten hold less than 0.75%. These same records also appear under a second study, on T cells of mothers and their children.

Sequencing used blood. These receptors were taken from a girl under 10 years old in good health.

The chain carries TRBV4-3 and TRBJ1-2, with a tentative D call TRBD1 (6 bases). The germline V and J ends were trimmed by 4 bases and 1 base, with 19 bases remaining between them. CDR1 LGHNA and CDR2 YSLEER come from the germline V gene. The CDR3 covers 17 residues. The DNA for the CDR3 is TGCGCCAGCAGCCTCTTCGATTACAGGGAGGATAACTATGGCTACACCTTC. Translated: CASSLFDYREDNYGYTF.

The chain's CDR3 is CASSLGAGTVQETQYF. The CDR3 region has the DNA TGTGCCAGCAGCTTGGGAGCAGGGACAGTTCAAGAGACCCAGTACTTC. The V call is TRBV5-6, the J call TRBJ2-5; 7 nucleotides line up with TRBD1. The trim removed 0 bases at V and 2 bases at J, leaving 7 bases unmatched. Germline CDR1 and CDR2: SGHDT and YYEEEE. This CDR3 is built from 16 residues.